This passage covers 8 T cell receptor beta chains from one sample sequenced in a study of PD-L1 blockade in urothelial cancer. Repertoires were generated with immunoSEQ multiplex PCR, while TCRdb's copy carries only in-frame clones and drops some. The repertoire has about 91,000 clones, less than 85% of them found once; the top ten carry under 10%. The time point here: peripheral blood 6 weeks after treatment start. This specimen was PBMCs, taken around atezolizumab (anti-PD-L1) treatment. Every receptor here comes from a man between 65 and 85 years old with urothelial cancer.

CDR3 residues: CSVLAGAGQPQHF. CDR3 DNA: TGCAGCGTTCTCGCAGGGGCCGGTCAGCCCCAGCATTTT. The rearrangement uses TRBV29-1 and TRBJ1-5, with D maybe TRBD1 (6 bases). This CDR3 region has 13 residues. The ends were cut back, 5 bases at V and 6 bases at J, with 14 bases in the middle. CDR1 is SQVTM and CDR2 is ANQGSEA in the germline V gene.

This clone has a single count. The chain carries TRBV7-9 and TRBJ2-3; perhaps TRBD2 as D (6 bases). CDR3 length: 14 residues. Trimming cost V 3 bases and J 5 bases, with 12 bases left between them. Germline loops: CDR1 SEHNR, CDR2 FQNEAQ (reference sequence). The DNA of the CDR3 is TGTGCCAGCAGCTTGGAGGGGCAGGTAGATACGCAGTATTTT. Translation: CASSLEGQVDTQYF.

This clone was picked up a small number of times. The chain carries TRBV6-1 and TRBJ1-5, with unresolved D. Germline values: CDR1 MNHNS, CDR2 SASEGT. CDR3 length: 12 residues. V lost 7 bases and J lost 6, with 10 bases in between. The CDR3 DNA follows: TGTGCCAGCAAGGCAGGTAGTCAGCCCCAGCATTTT. Residues: CASKAGSQPQHF.

This chain links TRBV18 with TRBJ2-3, with D perhaps TRBD1 (6 bases). V was shortened by 2 bases and J by 2 bases, with 14 bases between the two germline ends. This CDR3 is built from 16 residues. The V gene's germline CDR1 is KGHSH and CDR2 LQKENI. In DNA, the CDR3 is TGTGCCAGCTCACCAGGGGGCGTCAGTTCCACAGATACGCAGTATTTT. Its protein product is CASSPGGVSSTDTQYF. Full variable domain (rest looked up from reference TRBV18 and TRBJ2-3): NAGVMQNPRHLVRRRGQEARLRCSPMKGHSHVYWYRQLPEEGLKFMVYLQKENIIDESGMPKERFSAEFPKEGPSILRIQQVVRGDSAAYFCASSPGGVSSTDTQYFGPGTRLTVL.

The chain recombines TRBV18 with TRBJ2-2; no reliable D call. Trimming took off 3 bases at V and 4 bases at J, with 15 bases between the two ends. The CDR3 runs to 16 residues. CDR1 is KGHSH, CDR2 LQKENI, per germline. The CDR3 loop reads CASSPPSPQSTGELFF. In DNA form, the CDR3 reads TGTGCCAGCTCACCCCCATCGCCGCAGTCCACCGGGGAGCTGTTTTTT.

J is TRBJ2-3 and V is TRBV4-1, with 8 bases aligning to TRBD2. J lost 3 bases, V lost 4 bases, and 3 bases had no gene match. The CDR3 runs to 14 residues. Germline lookup yields CDR1 MGHRA and CDR2 YSYEKL. The CDR3 sequence: CASSPGLATDTQYF. In DNA form, the CDR3 reads TGCGCCAGCAGCCCCGGACTAGCAACAGATACGCAGTATTTT.

This chain uses TRBV11-2 with TRBJ1-2, with TRBD1 as a possible D gene (5 bases). The germline V gene has CDR1 SGHAT and CDR2 FQNNGV. Trimming shortened V by 3 bases and J by 6 bases, and 14 bases separated the two germline ends. The CDR3 is 14 amino acids. CDR3 DNA: TGTGCCAGCAGCTTGGGCAGGGCCTTCAATGGCTACACCTTC. Its protein product is CASSLGRAFNGYTF. The whole variable domain, filled in from reference TRBV11-2 and TRBJ1-2, reads EAGVAQSPRYKIIEKRQSVAFWCNPISGHATLYWYQQILGQGPKLLIQFQNNGVVDDSQLPKDRFSAERLKGVDSTLKIQPAKLEDSAVYLCASSLGRAFNGYTFGSGTRLTVV.

This chain connects TRBV9 to TRBJ1-1; 10 nucleotides align to TRBD1. J gave up 3 bases and V 4 bases, and 6 bases lay outside the gene matches. This CDR3 comprises 15 residues. Germline assignment: CDR1 SGDLS and CDR2 YYNGEE. The CDR3 spells CASSKGQGLDTEAFF. The CDR3 region has the DNA TGTGCCAGCAGCAAGGGACAGGGGTTAGACACTGAAGCTTTCTTT.